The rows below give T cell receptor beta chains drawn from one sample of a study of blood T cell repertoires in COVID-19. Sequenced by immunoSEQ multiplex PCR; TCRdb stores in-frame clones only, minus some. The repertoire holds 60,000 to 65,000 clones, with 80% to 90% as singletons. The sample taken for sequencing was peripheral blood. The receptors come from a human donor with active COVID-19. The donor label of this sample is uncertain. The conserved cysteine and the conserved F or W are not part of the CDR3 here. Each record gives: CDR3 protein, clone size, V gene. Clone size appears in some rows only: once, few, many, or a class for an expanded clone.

CDR3 protein: ASSSSPGGQGGETQY
clone size: -
V gene: TRBV27

CDR3 protein: ASSYDGRAGELF
clone size: -
V gene: TRBV6-2/TRBV6-3

CDR3 protein: ASSQADRNNSPLH
clone size: -
V gene: TRBV4-3

CDR3 protein: ASRWLAGELF
clone size: -
V gene: TRBV11-2

CDR3 protein: AIPFCEAGEETQY
clone size: -
V gene: TRBV28

CDR3 protein: AISEPSGSVAYEQY
clone size: -
V gene: TRBV10-3

CDR3 protein: SVGGGSPASETQY
clone size: -
V gene: TRBV29-1

CDR3 protein: ASSTDRVGTEAF
clone size: -
V gene: TRBV9

CDR3 protein: ASSYGQTND
clone size: -
V gene: TRBV6-6

CDR3 protein: ASTAGGTGRPNQPQH
clone size: -
V gene: TRBV28

CDR3 protein: ASSFPTRKY
clone size: -
V gene: TRBV27

CDR3 protein: ASSFRGDSNTGELF
clone size: -
V gene: TRBV5-1

CDR3 protein: SVMTGHGYT
clone size: -
V gene: TRBV29-1

CDR3 protein: ASSYPSRGSYEQY
clone size: -
V gene: TRBV6-2/TRBV6-3

CDR3 protein: ASREGLPSTDTQY
clone size: -
V gene: TRBV6-5

CDR3 protein: ASSWARAVNQPQH
clone size: -
V gene: TRBV6-2/TRBV6-3

CDR3 protein: SVEDLAVYPVETQY
clone size: -
V gene: TRBV29-1

CDR3 protein: ASSTPGLVLF
clone size: -
V gene: TRBV19

CDR3 protein: ASSHAKTVPYEQY
clone size: -
V gene: TRBV5-6

CDR3 protein: ASSLAGQASSGNTIY
clone size: -
V gene: TRBV7-9

CDR3 protein: ASSDDNSYEQY
clone size: once
V gene: TRBV2

CDR3 protein: ASSIAGGRVNEQF
clone size: -
V gene: TRBV19

CDR3 protein: ASTTGRVGGSADTQY
clone size: -
V gene: TRBV19

CDR3 protein: AIRQSVDTEAF
clone size: -
V gene: TRBV10-3

CDR3 protein: ASSAGLAGGNQETQY
clone size: -
V gene: TRBV5-4

CDR3 protein: ASSLRASYEQY
clone size: -
V gene: TRBV5-1

CDR3 protein: ASSPRTGGPDTQY
clone size: -
V gene: TRBV9

CDR3 protein: ASSFRQLGTGLNHEQY
clone size: -
V gene: TRBV28

CDR3 protein: ASSQRGTGAPFSYNEQF
clone size: -
V gene: TRBV18

CDR3 protein: ASSTQGFANQPQH
clone size: -
V gene: TRBV7-2

CDR3 protein: AWSVQGSYGYT
clone size: once
V gene: TRBV30

CDR3 protein: ASSYGTGSGNTIY
clone size: -
V gene: TRBV3-1/TRBV3-2

CDR3 protein: ASSVVSGDSGNTIY
clone size: -
V gene: TRBV9

CDR3 protein: ASSPGASGGAAQY
clone size: -
V gene: TRBV19

CDR3 protein: ASPGASGGQREETQY
clone size: -
V gene: TRBV23-1

CDR3 protein: ASSLIRGGLGNEQF
clone size: -
V gene: TRBV7-6

CDR3 protein: ASSQTVTNSPLH
clone size: -
V gene: TRBV18

CDR3 protein: ASSRGGKSAETQY
clone size: -
V gene: TRBV19

CDR3 protein: ASSWTALETQY
clone size: -
V gene: TRBV28

CDR3 protein: ASSYWDRQNTEAF
clone size: -
V gene: TRBV6-5

CDR3 protein: ASSPPGSGVYNEQF
clone size: -
V gene: TRBV5-4

CDR3 protein: ASSLGTGDNEKLF
clone size: -
V gene: TRBV28

CDR3 protein: ASSQSEQGAYRANEKLF
clone size: -
V gene: TRBV4-3

CDR3 protein: ASSQDGTGGQPQH
clone size: -
V gene: TRBV3-1/TRBV3-2

CDR3 protein: ASSQPGTGVHEQY
clone size: -
V gene: TRBV4-2

CDR3 protein: ASSLARDLAYEQY
clone size: -
V gene: TRBV5-4

CDR3 protein: SASPDYEQY
clone size: once
V gene: TRBV20-1

CDR3 protein: ASSLAGWGKTGELF
clone size: -
V gene: TRBV7-2

CDR3 protein: ASSLDPGLYNEKLF
clone size: -
V gene: TRBV5-5

CDR3 protein: ATWGLQVNVLT
clone size: -
V gene: TRBV10-3

CDR3 protein: ASSDLSGGRQY
clone size: -
V gene: TRBV6-4

CDR3 protein: ASIYSTGAQREKLF
clone size: -
V gene: TRBV5-4

CDR3 protein: ASSLLGEGGQETQY
clone size: few
V gene: TRBV7-8

CDR3 protein: ATSADNEQY
clone size: few
V gene: TRBV15

CDR3 protein: ASSSQSYGYT
clone size: -
V gene: TRBV11-1

CDR3 protein: ASSLRSEYEQY
clone size: -
V gene: TRBV11-2

CDR3 protein: ASSRNEYGRGSYEQY
clone size: once
V gene: TRBV18

CDR3 protein: ASSRPQGALADTQY
clone size: -
V gene: TRBV3-1/TRBV3-2